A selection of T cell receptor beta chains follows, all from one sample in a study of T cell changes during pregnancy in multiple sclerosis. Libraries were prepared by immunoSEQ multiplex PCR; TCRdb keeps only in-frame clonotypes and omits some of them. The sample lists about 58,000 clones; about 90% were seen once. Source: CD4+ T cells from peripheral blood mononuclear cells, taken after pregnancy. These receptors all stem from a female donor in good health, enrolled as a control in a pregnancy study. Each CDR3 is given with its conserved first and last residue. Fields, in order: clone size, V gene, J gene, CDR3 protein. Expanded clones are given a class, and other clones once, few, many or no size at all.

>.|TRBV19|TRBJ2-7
CATVIQGQQYF
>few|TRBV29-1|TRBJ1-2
CSARWDSPYGYTF
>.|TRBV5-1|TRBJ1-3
CASSSLPGTGGNTIYF
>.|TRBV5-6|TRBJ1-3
CASSLVEQGTGNTIYF
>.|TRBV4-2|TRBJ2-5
CASSLGGTAETQYF
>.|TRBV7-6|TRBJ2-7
CASSRDQRGPYEQYF
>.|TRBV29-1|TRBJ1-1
CSVSTGGNTEAFF
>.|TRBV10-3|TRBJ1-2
CAISDLRGGVRANYGYTF
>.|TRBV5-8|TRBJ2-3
CASSSGLAASTDTQYF
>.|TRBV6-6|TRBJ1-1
CASSRGEYGGAFF
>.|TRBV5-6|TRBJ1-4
CASSLITGLDEKLFF
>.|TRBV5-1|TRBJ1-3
CASRASRDSGNTIYF
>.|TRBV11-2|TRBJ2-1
CASSPPGGTFYNEQFF
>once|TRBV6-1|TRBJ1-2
CASSDRGDGYTF
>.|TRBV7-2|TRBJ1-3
CASSLVGSSGNTIYF
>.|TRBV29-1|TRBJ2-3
CSILAGGTDTQYF
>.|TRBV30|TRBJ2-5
CAWRFSGGAETQYF
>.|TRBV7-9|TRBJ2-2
CADRGPANTGELFF
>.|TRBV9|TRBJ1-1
CASSVVGGVDTEAFF
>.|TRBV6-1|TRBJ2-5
CASSESRVVETQYF
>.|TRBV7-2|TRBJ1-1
CASSLAGGATEAFF
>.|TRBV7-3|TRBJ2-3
CASSLTGVNRGTDTQYF
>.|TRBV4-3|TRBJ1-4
CASSRERDSSTNEKLFF
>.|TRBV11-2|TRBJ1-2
CASSLDPRPGGYTF
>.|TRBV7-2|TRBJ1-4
CASSLFTNPNEKLFF
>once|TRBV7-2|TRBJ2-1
CASSLANGGNEQFF
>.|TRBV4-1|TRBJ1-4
CASSQNWSRKLFF
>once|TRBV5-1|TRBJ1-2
CASSPGHGTAVGYGYTF
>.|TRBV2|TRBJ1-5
CASSGGTDTQPQHF
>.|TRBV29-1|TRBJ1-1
CSIRRGGYTEAFF
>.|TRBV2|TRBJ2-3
CASPGEGTDTQYF
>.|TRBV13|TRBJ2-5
CASRQTAPGGARETQYF
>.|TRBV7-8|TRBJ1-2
CASSLTAAGGSGYTF
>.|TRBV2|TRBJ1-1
CASSVRGAFF
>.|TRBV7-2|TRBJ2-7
CASSLWAGGPYEQYF
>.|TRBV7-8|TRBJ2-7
CASSQDSLSYEQYF
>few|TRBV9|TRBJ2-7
CASSPPSLGAGEQYF
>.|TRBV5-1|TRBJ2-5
CASSLVTSGGPPQETQYF
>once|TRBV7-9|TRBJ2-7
CASSPLGQGGEQYF
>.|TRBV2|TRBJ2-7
CASSPDRSPGEQYF
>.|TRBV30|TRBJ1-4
CAWSTTGTGEEKLFF
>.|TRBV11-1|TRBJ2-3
CASSLLRLSTDTQYF
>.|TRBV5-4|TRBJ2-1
CASSLWASGEDEQFF
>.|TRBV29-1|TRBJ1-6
CSVAFLGGPLHF
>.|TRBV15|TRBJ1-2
CATSRDQRLDGYTF
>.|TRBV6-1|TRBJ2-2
CASSEEGVHTGELFF
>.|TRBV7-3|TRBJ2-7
CASSSGTSAPYEQYF
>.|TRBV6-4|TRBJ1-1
CASRQGPTSNTEAFF